This T cell receptor (beta chain) was retrieved from a study of OX40 agonist ivuxolimab in advanced cancers. A note on the overall study: Ivuxolimab was an agonistic, fully human IgG2 monoclonal antibody directed against OX40 (CD134), a costimulatory receptor. Patients were allowed to have had prior anti-PD-1, anti-PD-L1 or anti-CTLA-4 therapy, and 30% to 50% of the dose-escalation patients had previously received checkpoint inhibitors. Among the approximately 50 dose-escalation patients, some 20 had hepatocellular carcinoma, approximately 15 melanoma, 9 renal cell carcinoma and 9 head and neck cancer. The paper covers the monotherapy dose-escalation part of the phase I ivuxolimab trial, which included N of about 50 patients. Partial responses occurred in three dose-escalation patients: two with cutaneous melanoma and one with hepatocellular carcinoma. A male proportion of about 79% and a mean age of about 60 years, ranging from 23 to 79, were recorded for the dose-escalation cohort. Intravenous ivuxolimab was administered to patients every 2 weeks at six dose levels: 0.01, 0.1, 0.3, 1.5, 3 and 10 mg/kg. The purpose of peripheral TCRbeta sequencing was to test whether ivuxolimab changed TCR sequence diversity and led to clonal T-cell expansion. Overall study results and their limits: At doses from 0.1 to 3.0 mg/kg, clonal expansion was seen in both CD4+ and CD8+ blood T cells between baseline and week 6. Antigen specificity was not determined for the clonally expanded peripheral T cells. Partial responders in the 0.1-3.0 mg/kg groups had among the lowest normalized peripheral clonal expansion, especially among CD8+ T cells. On average, CD8+ T cells showed more expanded clones than CD4+ T cells after ivuxolimab. Low levels of normalized T-cell clonal expansion were also seen in some patients who did not respond.

Based on the germline V gene (reference sequence), the CDR1 and CDR2 sequences are SEHNR and FQNEAQ. Counted from cysteine to phenylalanine, this CDR3 has 14 amino acids. Left in the record is the CDR3 DNA by itself, 42 bases read in frame from the first base. V is pared back by 5 bases and J by 2 bases, with 11 bases lying between the germline termini. This clone was detected once. This clone's antigen is unknown. Per-base qualities were not stored, and no clone one base away is much larger. The trial excluded patients who had a history of autoimmune disease or were on systemic immunosuppression. Peripheral blood for TCR sequencing was collected from all dose cohorts at baseline, on cycle 4 day 1, and on cycle 7 day 1. The samples were drawn from a first-in-human, open-label, multicenter phase I dose-escalation trial of ivuxolimab. The trial enrolled adults with locally advanced or metastatic head and neck squamous cell, hepatocellular, melanoma or renal cell carcinoma. Before TCR sequencing, CD4+ T cells and CD8+ T cells were sorted from peripheral blood as separate populations.

Genomic DNA was isolated from the sorted cells so that the TCRbeta CDR3 region could be sequenced. The immunoSEQ Assay was used for sequencing of TCRbeta CDR3 regions. In TCRdb, the immuneACCESS table is reduced to in-frame sequences with V and J assigned. These tables do not hold every clone; where another copy was compared, an unresolved V gene accounts for under half, and the others remain unexplained. Counted in this sample were tens of thousands of clones; roughly 88% of them appeared once. Over 2% of the sample is in the top ten clones. This specimen was CD4+ or CD8+ T cells sorted from blood, taken in a trial of the OX40 agonist ivuxolimab. The chain employs TRBV7-9 and TRBJ2-3; matching of 5 bases hints at TRBD2 as the D gene. The receptor comes from an adult with an advanced solid tumor such as melanoma, head and neck, liver or kidney cancer. The sequence in DNA is TGTGCCAGCAGCCCTTCGGGGTTCACAGATACGCAGTATTTT. It is translated as CASSPSGFTDTQYF.